The 26 T cell receptor beta chains given below trace back to one sample, sequenced in a study of cytomegalovirus exposure and HLA in healthy donors. TCRdb's copy holds only in-frame clones and misses some; the assay was immunoSEQ multiplex PCR. Among roughly 140,000 clones listed, more than 85% were seen once. The material sequenced was PBMCs. All receptors derive from a young man in good health and CMV-seronegative.

The rearrangement joins TRBV18 to TRBJ1-1; possibly TRBD1 for D (5 bases). Trimming took off 2 bases at V and 4 bases at J, with 17 bases between the two ends. CDR3 length equals 16 residues. Germline-derived CDR1 and CDR2 are KGHSH and LQKENI. The CDR3: CASSPMAGPSGTEAFF. The CDR3 coding sequence is TGTGCCAGCTCACCAATGGCAGGGCCGTCTGGCACTGAAGCTTTCTTT.

This clone was found a few times. The gene calls are TRBV6-1 and TRBJ1-6; 7 nucleotides match TRBD1. The CDR3 covers 13 residues. Germline lookup yields CDR1 MNHNS and CDR2 SASEGT. Trimming removed 7 bases from V and 7 bases from J; junction bases left unmatched: 4. DNA for the CDR3: TGTGCCAGCACAGGACAGGAGAATTCACCCCTCCACTTT. This sequence encodes CASTGQENSPLHF.

This chain joins TRBV2 and TRBJ2-2; possibly TRBD1 for D (7 bases). Deletions cut 7 bases from V and 3 bases from J, with 21 bases between. This CDR3 spans 17 amino acids. CDR1 SNHLY and CDR2 FYNNEI come from the germline V gene. DNA for the CDR3: TGTGCCAGCAACCTGGACAGGATAATAGCGGACACCGGGGAGCTGTTTTTT. This encodes CASNLDRIIADTGELFF.

The chain uses TRBV7-8 and TRBJ2-7; 9 bases match TRBD2. The CDR3 is 16 amino acids. Germline V gene sequence: CDR1 SGHVS, CDR2 FQNEAQ. V gave up 3 bases and J gave up 1 base; unmatched junction bases: 7. CDR3 DNA: TGTGCCAGCAGCTTCTCCCCTAGCGGGGTTTCCTACGAGCAGTACGTC. It is translated as CASSFSPSGVSYEQYV.

This clone was seen only once. The CDR3 region is CASSRRSGGETQYF. In nucleotides, the CDR3 is TGTGCCAGCTCACGGCGTAGCGGGGGGGAGACCCAGTACTTC. The rearrangement uses TRBV7-7 and TRBJ2-5; TRBD2 aligns across 10 bases. The CDR3 consists of 14 residues. Germline CDR1 SSHAT, CDR2 FNYEAQ (reference sequence). V dropped 8 bases and J dropped 5; count of bases not matched to a gene: 8. The entire variable domain, with the rest obtained from reference TRBV7-7 and TRBJ2-5, is as follows: GAGVSQSPRYKVTKRGQDVTLRCDPISSHATLYWYQQALGQGPEFLTYFNYEAQPDKSGLPSDRFSAERPEGSISTLTIQRTEQRDSAMYRCASSRRSGGETQYFGPGTRLLVL.

The chain is built from TRBV18 and TRBJ2-6; 7 nucleotides line up with TRBD1. Germline V gene sequence: CDR1 KGHSH, CDR2 LQKENI. The V and J ends lost 3 bases and 0 bases, in that order; junction bases with no gene match: 5. This CDR3 comprises 17 residues. This chain's CDR3 is CASSPARGNSGANVLTF. As DNA, the CDR3 is TGTGCCAGCTCACCGGCCAGGGGGAACTCTGGGGCCAACGTCCTGACTTTC.

This clone came up once. The DNA for the CDR3 is TGTGCCAGCAGTCACAACACAGATACGCAGTATTTT. This sequence encodes CASSHNTDTQYF. The genes are TRBV27 and TRBJ2-3; D unresolved. The CDR3 spans 12 residues. Deletions cut 5 bases from V and 2 bases from J, with 5 bases between. The germline CDR1 and CDR2 sequences are MNHEY and SMNVEV (reference sequence).

The rearrangement links TRBV27 to TRBJ2-4; D call uncertain. V was pared by 5 bases and J by 0 bases, with 14 bases between. CDR1 MNHEY and CDR2 SMNVEV come from the germline V gene (reference sequence). CDR3 length equals 16 residues. The chain's CDR3 is CASSPNIALAKNIQYF. Here the CDR3 DNA reads TGTGCCAGCAGTCCGAATATTGCGCTAGCCAAAAACATTCAGTACTTC.

This chain connects TRBV5-1 to TRBJ2-1, with 7 positions matching TRBD2. There are 16 residues in the CDR3. Germline V CDR1 and CDR2: SGHRS, YFSETQ. Unmatched junction bases numbered 8, after V lost 1 base and J lost 4 bases. The CDR3 region has the DNA TGCGCCAGCAGCTTGTTAGCGGGCCTAGGTTACAATGAGCAGTTCTTC. Translated, it gives CASSLLAGLGYNEQFF.

The gene calls are TRBV27 and TRBJ1-1, with 9 bases matching TRBD1. Germline lookup yields CDR1 MNHEY and CDR2 SMNVEV (reference sequence). The ends lost 1 base at V and 0 bases at J; junction bases unmatched: 6. The CDR3 runs to 17 residues. The CDR3 nucleotides are TGTGCCAGCAGTTTATTTATGCGGGACAGGGTGAACACTGAAGCTTTCTTT. Translation gives CASSLFMRDRVNTEAFF.

This chain connects TRBV7-6 to TRBJ1-4; 8 nucleotides align to TRBD1. Germline loops: CDR1 SGHVS, CDR2 FNYEAQ. The CDR3 length is 14 residues. After removal of 4 bases from V and 5 bases from J, the junction contained 3 bases not matched to a gene. Here the CDR3 DNA reads TGTGCCAGCAGCTCGGGGACAGGCAATGAAAAACTGTTTTTT. Protein sequence: CASSSGTGNEKLFF.

The J gene is TRBJ2-4, the V gene TRBV19; perhaps TRBD1 as D (5 bases). This CDR3 is built from 14 residues. The V gene's germline CDR1 is LNHDA and CDR2 SQIVND (reference sequence). Trimming left V 3 bases short and J 9 bases short, with 15 bases between. The CDR3: CASSIDSQRAIQYF. The DNA of the CDR3 is TGTGCCAGTAGTATCGACAGCCAACGGGCCATTCAGTACTTC.

The chain has TRBV7-2 and TRBJ2-1; D is perhaps TRBD2 (6 bases). The ends were cut back, 5 bases at V and 3 bases at J, with 17 bases in the middle. Germline-derived CDR1 and CDR2 are SGHTA and FQGNSA. The CDR3 is made up of 16 amino acids. The CDR3 protein is CASSGRAGLLYNEQFF. In DNA, the CDR3 is TGTGCCAGCAGCGGTCGAGCGGGTCTCCTCTACAATGAGCAGTTCTTC.

This chain connects TRBV4-3 to TRBJ2-1, with TRBD2 matching 10 bases. Trimming took 0 bases from V and 4 from J; bases not matched to a gene: 6. This CDR3 has 17 amino acids. Germline CDR1 reads LGHNA; CDR2 reads YSLEER. This chain's CDR3 is CASSQDTLAGVYNEQFF. The CDR3 DNA is TGCGCCAGCAGCCAAGATACCCTAGCGGGAGTGTACAATGAGCAGTTCTTC.

The chain employs TRBV7-8 and TRBJ2-7; D unresolved. The V end lost 5 bases, the J end lost 2 bases, and 13 bases lay between the germline ends. Germline values: CDR1 SGHVS, CDR2 FQNEAQ. The length of the CDR3 is 14 residues. The CDR3 region is CASSLLTSTYEQYV. The DNA for the CDR3 is TGTGCCAGCAGCCTACTAACGAGTACCTACGAGCAGTACGTC.

This rearrangement joins TRBV9 to TRBJ2-2; D may be TRBD1 (6 bases). The CDR3 extends over 16 amino acids. The V gene lost 4 bases and the J gene lost 3 bases, with 16 bases spanning the gap. The germline gives CDR1 SGDLS, CDR2 YYNGEE. The CDR3 sequence: CASSPSRGSYTGELFF. The CDR3 DNA sequence: TGTGCCAGCAGCCCTAGCAGGGGCTCCTACACCGGGGAGCTGTTTTTT.

This rearrangement joins TRBV25-1 to TRBJ2-1, with D possibly being TRBD1 (5 bases). The CDR3 spans 14 residues. Per the germline V gene, CDR1 is MGHDK and CDR2 is SYGVNS. Trimming shortened V by 7 bases and J by 2 bases, and 12 bases separated the two germline ends. CDR3 in DNA: TGTGCCAGCAAGGGCCAGGGCCCCTACAATGAGCAGTTCTTC. Its protein product is CASKGQGPYNEQFF. Combining the CDR3 with reference TRBV25-1 and TRBJ2-1 gives the whole variable domain EADIYQTPRYLVIGTGKKITLECSQTMGHDKMYWYQQDPGMELHLIHYSYGVNSTEKGDLSSESTVSRIRTEHFPLTLESARPSHTSQYLCASKGQGPYNEQFFGPGTRLTVL.

V gene TRBV27 combines with J gene TRBJ1-6; D not resolved. The germline V gene has CDR1 MNHEY and CDR2 SMNVEV (reference sequence). The CDR3 length is 16 residues. V lost 2 bases, J lost 0 bases, and 8 bases lay in between. CDR3 in DNA: TGTGCCAGCAGTTTAGAGGTGGGCTCCTATAATTCACCCCTCCACTTT. Protein: CASSLEVGSYNSPLHF.

This chain connects TRBV15 to TRBJ2-2; 7 bases line up with TRBD2. Germline CDR1 and CDR2: LNHNV and YYDKDF (reference sequence). After removal of 1 base from V and 1 base from J, the junction contained 9 bases not matched to a gene. This CDR3 has 18 residues. CDR3 bases: TGTGCCACCAGCAGAGCCAGCGCGGTAGCGGGGAACACCGGGGAGCTGTTTTTT. Its translation is CATSRASAVAGNTGELFF.

The genes are TRBV10-3 and TRBJ2-3; the match to TRBD2 covers 10 bases. Germline CDR1 is ENHRY and CDR2 is SYGVKD. Trimming cost V 0 bases and J 3 bases; bases outside gene matches: 3. The CDR3 sequence is 16 residues long. CDR3 DNA: TGTGCCATCAGTGAGTCTAGCGGGGGGCAGACAGATACGCAGTATTTT. Its translation: CAISESSGGQTDTQYF.

The CDR3: CASSLSPRSGLEMRTRQFF. CDR3 DNA: TGTGCCAGCAGCTTATCACCTCGCTCGGGACTAGAGATGAGAACGCGGCAGTTCTTC. The chain couples TRBV11-2 to TRBJ2-1; 8 bases are a match to TRBD2. Germline V gene lookup returns CDR1 SGHAT and CDR2 FQNNGV. The V and J ends lost 2 bases and 12 bases, in that order; junction bases with no gene match: 24. There are 19 residues in the CDR3.

The chain employs TRBV15 and TRBJ2-3; D unresolved. This CDR3 region has 14 residues. CDR1 LNHNV and CDR2 YYDKDF come from the germline V gene (reference sequence). V lost 1 base and J 3 bases, leaving 8 bases between the germline ends. The CDR3 DNA reads TGTGCCACCAGCAGAGGACTCGTAACAGATACGCAGTATTTT. This translates into CATSRGLVTDTQYF.

The chain employs TRBV6-5 and TRBJ1-2; TRBD1 aligns across 8 bases. The V gene's germline CDR1 is MNHEY and CDR2 SVGAGI. V shed 6 bases, J shed 2 bases, and the junction held 8 bases outside the gene matches. There are 15 residues in the CDR3. The DNA of the CDR3 is TGTGCCAGCAGCCAGAGGACAGGGAAAAACTATGGCTACACCTTC. This sequence encodes CASSQRTGKNYGYTF.

This clone has just a few counts. V and J are TRBV6-1 and TRBJ1-5, with D perhaps TRBD1 (6 bases). Germline V CDR1 and CDR2: MNHNS, SASEGT. This CDR3 contains 17 residues. V was clipped by 2 bases and J by 1 base, with 15 bases between them. The CDR3 is CASSERLGTGSNQPQHF. CDR3 DNA sequence: TGTGCCAGCAGTGAAAGGTTGGGAACAGGGAGCAATCAGCCCCAGCATTTT.

This sequence joins TRBV11-3 and TRBJ2-1; 7 bases are shared with TRBD2. This CDR3 contains 13 residues. CDR1 SGHNT and CDR2 YENEEA come from the germline V gene. The junction had 5 bases not matched to a gene; V was cut back by 5 bases and J by 7 bases. The CDR3 nucleotides are TGTGCCAGCAGCATGGACGGGGGGAATGAGCAGTTCTTC. This sequence encodes CASSMDGGNEQFF.

V gene TRBV27 combines with J gene TRBJ1-1, with no clear D. Deletions cut 5 bases from V and 0 bases from J, with 10 bases between. Per germline, CDR1 MNHEY and CDR2 SMNVEV (reference sequence). CDR3 length: 14 residues. DNA of the CDR3: TGTGCCAGCAGTCCGTCGGGGTTGAACACTGAAGCTTTCTTT. It specifies CASSPSGLNTEAFF.